This is a list of T cell receptor beta chains from one sample in a study of blood T cell repertoires in COVID-19. This table comes from immunoSEQ multiplex PCR, and its TCRdb copy is limited to in-frame clones, with some not included. This table has fewer than 300,000 clones, 91% appearing once. Sequencing was done on a sample of peripheral blood. Source of these receptors: a young adult with COVID-19, enrolled during active disease. The CDR3 runs from the conserved cysteine through the conserved F or W. Each record gives: D gene, J gene, V gene, clone size, CDR3 protein, CDR3 DNA. D genes are given only for firm matches. Size tells how often a clone was seen (once, few, many) or the class of an expanded clone, and some rows leave it out.

. | TRBJ2-7 | TRBV2 | . | CASTRQAPYEQYF | TGTGCCAGCACCCGACAGGCCCCCTACGAGCAGTACTTC
TRBD2 | TRBJ2-3 | TRBV2 | . | CASSRTSGSGRTDTQYF | TGTGCCAGCAGCAGGACTAGCGGGAGTGGTAGGACAGATACGCAGTATTTT
TRBD2 | TRBJ2-7 | TRBV19 | . | CASSIWEGMGEQYF | TGTGCCAGTAGTATATGGGAGGGAATGGGCGAGCAGTACTTC
. | TRBJ2-7 | TRBV19 | . | CASSIAGASYEQYF | TGTGCCAGTAGTATTGCGGGGGCGAGCTACGAGCAGTACTTC
. | TRBJ2-4 | TRBV20-1 | . | CSASGSDIQYF | TGCAGTGCTAGCGGGAGTGACATTCAGTACTTC
. | TRBJ1-3 | TRBV10-1 | . | CASSGDNSGNTIYF | TGCGCCAGCAGTGGGGACAACTCTGGAAACACCATATATTTT
TRBD1 | TRBJ2-7 | TRBV7-6 | . | CASSLGTGQGYTYEQYF | TGTGCCAGCAGCTTAGGGACGGGACAGGGCTATACCTACGAGCAGTACTTC
. | TRBJ2-7 | TRBV6-5 | . | CASSQISGYGYEQYF | TGTGCCAGCAGTCAAATCTCAGGGTACGGGTACGAGCAGTACTTC
TRBD1 | TRBJ2-7 | TRBV2 | . | CASSERGPKSSYEQYF | TGTGCCAGCAGTGAGAGGGGGCCCAAAAGCTCCTACGAGCAGTACTTC
. | TRBJ2-3 | TRBV7-2 | . | CASSVPGLRTDTQYF | TGTGCCAGCAGCGTACCGGGACTGCGCACAGATACGCAGTATTTT
. | TRBJ2-2 | TRBV5-1 | . | CASRPQEAPGELFF | TGCGCCAGCCGGCCCCAGGAGGCGCCCGGGGAGCTGTTTTTT
TRBD2 | TRBJ2-1 | TRBV25-1 | . | CASSSESGDYHYNEQFF | TGTGCCAGCAGTTCGGAATCGGGGGACTACCATTACAATGAGCAGTTCTTC
TRBD1 | TRBJ2-7 | TRBV25-1 | . | CASSATGTYEQYF | TGTGCCAGCTCGGCGACAGGGACCTACGAGCAGTACTTC
. | TRBJ1-5 | TRBV6-1 | few | CASSEVSATPYSNQPQHF | TGTGCCAGCAGTGAAGTATCCGCGACACCGTATAGCAATCAGCCCCAGCATTTT
TRBD2 | TRBJ2-5 | TRBV10-3 | . | CAATSGRGETQYF | TGTGCCGCTACTAGCGGGAGGGGGGAGACCCAGTACTTC
. | TRBJ2-3 | TRBV5-1 | . | CASSLGGSGRDTQYF | TGCGCCAGCAGCTTGGGTGGTAGCGGAAGAGATACGCAGTATTTT
. | TRBJ1-5 | TRBV19 | . | CASSYPARGGNQPQHF | TGTGCCAGTAGTTACCCCGCCCGGGGTGGCAATCAGCCCCAGCATTTT
TRBD2 | TRBJ2-7 | TRBV19 | . | CASSPYSGRVYEQYF | TGTGCCAGTAGTCCCTATAGCGGGAGGGTTTACGAACAGTACTTC
TRBD1 | TRBJ2-3 | TRBV5-6 | . | CASSFGDRLPDTQYF | TGTGCCAGCAGCTTTGGGGACAGACTTCCAGATACGCAGTATTTT
. | TRBJ1-3 | TRBV30 | . | CAWGQSYSGNTIYF | TGTGCCTGGGGACAGTCTTACTCTGGAAACACCATATATTTT
TRBD2 | TRBJ2-5 | TRBV7-2 | . | CASSPNGRAPETQYF | TGTGCCAGCAGCCCAAACGGGAGGGCCCCAGAGACCCAGTACTTC
. | TRBJ1-5 | TRBV10-2 | . | CASTVTVGAQPQHF | TGCGCCAGCACCGTGACAGTGGGGGCTCAGCCCCAGCATTTT
TRBD1 | TRBJ2-2 | TRBV4-3 | . | CASSQLHGQGNTGELFF | TGCGCCAGCAGCCAACTCCACGGACAGGGGAACACCGGGGAGCTGTTTTTT
TRBD1 | TRBJ2-7 | TRBV6-1 | . | CASSEGQGSYYEQYF | TGTGCCAGCAGTGAAGGACAGGGAAGTTACTACGAGCAGTACTTC
TRBD1 | TRBJ2-1 | TRBV28 | . | CASRQTGVRNEQFF | TGTGCCAGCAGGCAGACAGGGGTTCGGAATGAGCAGTTCTTC
TRBD1 | TRBJ1-2 | TRBV29-1 | . | CSFSTGESGYTF | TGCAGCTTCTCGACAGGGGAGAGCGGCTACACCTTC
. | TRBJ1-1 | TRBV4-1 | . | CASSQAPPEAFF | TGCGCCAGCAGCCAAGCCCCTCCTGAAGCTTTCTTT
. | TRBJ2-1 | TRBV5-1 | . | CASSGVGRNVDEQFF | TGCGCCAGCAGCGGCGTTGGCAGGAACGTCGATGAGCAGTTCTTC
. | TRBJ1-4 | TRBV5-4 | . | CASSLGLGGEKLFF | TGTGCCAGCAGCTTGGGCCTCGGCGGTGAAAAACTGTTTTTT
TRBD1 | TRBJ1-2 | TRBV29-1 | . | CSVEGPSTDRGGYGYTF | TGCAGCGTTGAAGGCCCCTCGACGGACAGGGGGGGCTATGGCTACACCTTC
. | TRBJ1-4 | TRBV27 | . | CASSPGLPREKLFF | TGTGCCAGCAGCCCGGGACTCCCTCGGGAAAAACTGTTTTTT
. | TRBJ1-3 | TRBV7-9 | . | CASSWGELSGNTIYF | TGTGCCAGCAGCTGGGGGGAGTTATCTGGAAACACCATATATTTT
TRBD2 | TRBJ2-5 | TRBV5-1 | . | CASSPLAGEVTQYF | TGCGCCAGCAGCCCCCTGGCGGGAGAAGTTACCCAGTACTTC
TRBD1 | TRBJ1-1 | TRBV11-2 | . | CASSLVGDRGGQQSIEAFF | TGTGCCAGCAGCTTAGTTGGGGACAGGGGGGGACAACAATCAATTGAAGCTTTCTTT
. | TRBJ2-2 | TRBV6-9 | once | CASSYTVGANGELFF | TGTGCCAGCAGTTACACCGTGGGGGCTAACGGGGAGCTGTTTTTT
TRBD2 | TRBJ2-2 | TRBV27 | . | CATRLAATGELFF | TGTGCCACACGACTAGCAGCCACCGGGGAGCTGTTTTTT
TRBD2 | TRBJ2-3 | TRBV9 | . | CASSVVEGAGVQYF | TGTGCCAGCAGCGTAGTGGAAGGGGCGGGAGTGCAGTATTTT
TRBD2 | TRBJ2-3 | TRBV4-2 | . | CASSPPVGREWGTDTQYF | TGTGCCAGCAGCCCACCCGTAGGGCGGGAGTGGGGCACAGATACGCAGTATTTT
TRBD1 | TRBJ2-1 | TRBV4-1 | . | CASRGGRGSYNEQFF | TGCGCCAGCAGAGGAGGCAGGGGGTCCTACAATGAGCAGTTCTTC
TRBD2 | TRBJ2-1 | TRBV19 | . | CASSISGSSYNEQFF | TGTGCCAGTAGTATCAGCGGGAGCTCCTACAATGAGCAGTTCTTC
. | TRBJ1-2 | TRBV6-1 | . | CASSDGHLYGYTF | TGTGCCAGCAGTGATGGACACCTCTATGGCTACACCTTC
. | TRBJ1-5 | TRBV7-9 | . | CASSSGGQPQHF | TGTGCCAGCAGCTCCGGGGGACAGCCCCAGCATTTT
TRBD1 | TRBJ1-6 | TRBV28 | . | CASSLAGQGAPLHF | TGTGCCAGCAGTTTAGCCGGACAGGGGGCACCCCTCCACTTT
. | TRBJ2-7 | TRBV27 | . | CASSPRIAYEQYF | TGTGCCAGCAGTCCCCGAATAGCCTACGAGCAGTACTTC
TRBD2 | TRBJ2-7 | TRBV9 | once | CASSAGFQAGLGEQYF | TGTGCCAGCAGCGCCGGTTTTCAAGCGGGATTGGGTGAGCAGTACTTC
. | TRBJ2-3 | TRBV9 | . | CASSVNEGEADTQYF | TGTGCCAGCAGCGTCAATGAGGGAGAGGCAGATACGCAGTATTTT
TRBD1 | TRBJ2-7 | TRBV4-1 | . | CASSQEGQGTYEQYF | TGCGCCAGCAGCCAAGAGGGACAGGGCACCTACGAGCAGTACTTC
. | TRBJ2-5 | TRBV12-3/TRBV12-4 | . | CASSFFRETQYF | TGTGCCAGCAGTTTCTTCAGAGAGACCCAGTACTTC
. | TRBJ2-7 | TRBV24-1 | . | CATSDLPLDLQGYEQYF | TGTGCCACCAGTGATTTACCCCTCGACTTACAGGGCTACGAGCAGTACTTC